The 24 T cell receptor beta chains given below trace back to one sample, sequenced in a study of cytomegalovirus exposure and HLA in healthy donors. Vbeta (60) and Jbeta (13) primers were used in the PCR. Generated by immunoSEQ multiplex PCR, the TCRdb table keeps only in-frame clones and is missing some. The sample lists approximately 100,000 clones; over 60% were seen once. Source material: PBMCs. The receptors shown here come from a female donor in good health and CMV-seropositive.

V gene TRBV10-3 combines with J gene TRBJ2-3; 7 nucleotides match TRBD2. Germline V CDR1 and CDR2: ENHRY, SYGVKD. The CDR3 runs 17 residues. V dropped 3 bases and J dropped 0; count of bases not matched to a gene: 9. Here the CDR3 reads CAISDLGGSGSTDTQYF. CDR3 nucleotide sequence: TGTGCCATCAGTGATTTGGGGGGTAGCGGGAGCACAGATACGCAGTATTTT.

The chain combines TRBV5-8 with TRBJ2-3, with D possibly being TRBD2 (6 bases). This CDR3 has 16 amino acids. Deletions cut 1 base from V and 8 bases from J, with 20 bases between. Germline CDR1 reads SGHTS; CDR2 reads YDEGEE. The CDR3 sequence: CASSLLGRQRGGTQYF. In DNA form, the CDR3 reads TGTGCCAGCAGCTTGCTCGGGAGACAGAGAGGTGGTACGCAGTATTTT.

This CDR3 reads CASRYRGTGELFF. The CDR3 region has the DNA TGTGCCAGCAGGTACAGGGGTACCGGGGAGCTGTTTTTT. V usage is TRBV5-8 and J usage is TRBJ2-2; 7 positions agree with TRBD1. The V segment lost 5 bases and the J segment 5 bases; nucleotides outside the gene matches: 3. CDR3 length: 13 residues. The germline V gene encodes CDR1 SGHTS and CDR2 YDEGEE.

This chain uses TRBV2 with TRBJ2-5; the match to TRBD1 covers 7 bases. Unmatched junction bases numbered 3, after V lost 2 bases and J lost 0 bases. Germline CDR1 is SNHLY and CDR2 is FYNNEI. The CDR3 is 15 residues long. CDR3 sequence reads: CASSERDSHQETQYF. DNA of the CDR3: TGTGCCAGCAGTGAACGGGACAGCCACCAAGAGACCCAGTACTTC.

V gene TRBV19 combines with J gene TRBJ1-5, with D uncertain. Per germline, CDR1 LNHDA and CDR2 SQIVND (reference sequence). This CDR3 spans 17 amino acids. V dropped 10 bases and J dropped 4 bases, with 26 bases sitting between them. The CDR3 sequence: CATDDGRGGPGNQPQHF. The CDR3 nucleotides read TGTGCCACAGATGACGGAAGAGGTGGTCCTGGGAATCAGCCCCAGCATTTT. The full variable domain, completed using reference TRBV19 and TRBJ1-5, is DGGITQSPKYLFRKEGQNVTLSCEQNLNHDAMYWYRQDPGQGLRLIYYSQIVNDFQKGDIAEGYSVSREKKESFPLTVTSAQKNPTAFYLCATDDGRGGPGNQPQHFGDGTRLSIL.

This clone has only one observation. The rearrangement joins TRBV6-1 to TRBJ1-2; weak D call: TRBD1 (6 bases). This CDR3 is built from 13 residues. V shed 3 bases and J shed 7 bases, with 12 bases lying between them. Germline loops: CDR1 MNHNS, CDR2 SASEGT. The CDR3 DNA reads as TGTGCCAGCAGTGACTACAGGGTTAGTGGCTACACCTTC. Translating gives CASSDYRVSGYTF.

This rearrangement joins TRBV6-1 to TRBJ1-3; D might be TRBD1 (6 bases). The CDR3 spans 17 residues. Looked up from germline, CDR1 is MNHNS and CDR2 is SASEGT. With 0 bases removed from V and 0 bases from J, the gap between germline ends came to 12 bases. The chain's CDR3 is CASSEAGHPSSGNTIYF. The CDR3 DNA follows: TGTGCCAGCAGTGAAGCGGGACACCCGAGCTCTGGAAACACCATATATTTT.

CDR3 sequence (DNA): TGTGCCAGTAGTGCGAGGACAGGGTCCGGGGAGCTGTTTTTT. Protein sequence: CASSARTGSGELFF. The chain is built from TRBV19 and TRBJ2-2, with 8 bases matching TRBD1. Trimming removed 5 bases from V and 6 bases from J; junction bases left unmatched: 5. The CDR3 is made up of 14 amino acids. CDR1 is LNHDA and CDR2 is SQIVND in the germline V gene (reference sequence).

The chain is built from TRBV5-1 and TRBJ2-7; 8 nucleotides agree with TRBD2. Germline V gene data show CDR1 as SGHRS and CDR2 as YFSETQ. Trimming cost V 4 bases and J 6 bases; bases outside gene matches: 12. The CDR3 consists of 15 residues. The CDR3 is CASSKPGLGPPEQYF. For the CDR3, the DNA is TGCGCCAGCAGCAAACCGGGACTAGGGCCGCCCGAGCAGTACTTC.

This clone was detected only a few times. V usage is TRBV5-1 and J usage is TRBJ1-2; a possible D gene is TRBD1 (5 bases). Trimming took off 1 base at V and 2 bases at J, with 6 bases between the two ends. This CDR3 comprises 13 residues. Germline V gives CDR1 SGHRS, CDR2 YFSETQ. CDR3 DNA: TGCGCCAGCAGCTTGCCAGGGAACTATGGCTACACCTTC. Residues: CASSLPGNYGYTF.

The rearrangement uses TRBV19 and TRBJ1-5; 7 bases agree with TRBD1. The germline gives CDR1 LNHDA, CDR2 SQIVND (reference sequence). The CDR3 runs to 17 residues. J gave up 1 base and V 8 bases, and 14 bases lay outside the gene matches. CDR3 residues: CASGAKTGWESNQPQHF. In DNA form, the CDR3 reads TGTGCCAGTGGAGCAAAGACAGGGTGGGAAAGCAATCAGCCCCAGCATTTT.

This chain connects TRBV6-5 to TRBJ1-1; D unclear. Trimming shortened V by 5 bases and J by 5 bases, and 18 bases separated the two germline ends. Germline values: CDR1 MNHEY, CDR2 SVGAGI. CDR3 size: 15 residues. The CDR3 DNA reads TGTGCCAGCAGTACACGAAATTGGGCAGTTACTGAAGCTTTCTTT. Amino acid sequence: CASSTRNWAVTEAFF.

This chain uses TRBV29-1 with TRBJ1-5; 8 positions agree with TRBD1. The V gene end was trimmed by 4 bases and the J gene end by 4 bases; junction bases not matched to a gene: 6. Per germline, CDR1 SQVTM and CDR2 ANQGSEA. The CDR3 is made up of 14 amino acids. The CDR3 sequence: CSVGGQGGNQPQHF. The CDR3 DNA follows: TGCAGCGTTGGAGGACAGGGCGGGAATCAGCCCCAGCATTTT.

V is TRBV30 and J is TRBJ1-2; TRBD1 might be the D (6 bases). The CDR3 is made up of 12 amino acids. V was cut by 1 base and J by 4 bases, with 7 bases left in between. Per germline, CDR1 GTSNPN and CDR2 SVGIG (reference sequence). The CDR3 sequence: CAWSGTAYGYTF. CDR3 bases: TGTGCCTGGAGTGGGACAGCCTATGGCTACACCTTC.

In the case of this clone: Other DNA sequences from this sample encode an identical CDR3 as well. The genes are TRBV28 and TRBJ2-3; 9 bases align to TRBD2. The CDR3 sequence is 15 residues long. Germline CDR1 reads MDHEN; CDR2 reads SYDVKM. The V segment lost 2 bases and the J segment 3 bases; nucleotides outside the gene matches: 3. The CDR3 nucleotides read TGTGCCAGCAGTTTACTAGCGGGACGGACAGATACGCAGTATTTT. As protein: CASSLLAGRTDTQYF.

V gene TRBV7-2 combines with J gene TRBJ2-6, with unresolved D. This CDR3 comprises 15 residues. Trimming took 6 bases from V and 0 from J, leaving 9 bases between them. The germline gives CDR1 SGHTA, CDR2 FQGNSA. CDR3 DNA sequence: TGTGCCAGCAGGAGCCCGAGCTCTGGGGCCAACGTCCTGACTTTC. As protein: CASRSPSSGANVLTF.

This chain links TRBV27 with TRBJ1-4; TRBD1 agrees at 9 bases. The trim removed 2 bases at V and 5 bases at J, leaving 6 bases unmatched. The CDR3 consists of 16 residues. CDR1 is MNHEY, CDR2 SMNVEV, per germline (reference sequence). CDR3 protein: CASSLGQGFLNEKLFF. The CDR3 coding sequence is TGTGCCAGCAGTTTAGGACAGGGGTTCCTAAATGAAAAACTGTTTTTT.

CDR3 coding DNA: TGTGCCAGCAGCTCACAGGACAACTATGGCTACACCTTC. It is translated as CASSSQDNYGYTF. V and J are TRBV5-4 and TRBJ1-2, with a tentative D call TRBD1 (5 bases). With 3 bases removed from V and 2 bases from J, the gap between germline ends came to 8 bases. There are 13 residues in the CDR3. Germline V CDR1 and CDR2: SGHNT, YYREEE (reference sequence).

The V and J genes are TRBV7-2 and TRBJ1-2; 12 bases fit TRBD1. The CDR3 is 16 amino acids. Trimming removed 5 bases from V and 5 bases from J; junction bases left unmatched: 9. Germline V gives CDR1 SGHTA, CDR2 FQGNSA. The CDR3 bases are TGTGCCAGCAGCCCCATAGGGACAGGGGGCGGGTATGGCTACACCTTC. Its translation is CASSPIGTGGGYGYTF.

The chain uses TRBV5-1 and TRBJ2-1; weak D call: TRBD1 (6 bases). This CDR3 comprises 16 residues. Germline lookup yields CDR1 SGHRS and CDR2 YFSETQ. Between the trimmed V and J ends, which lost 0 bases and 2 bases, there was a span of 12 bases. CDR3 DNA sequence: TGCGCCAGCAGCTTGGTCTCGTCAGGGGCCTACAATGAGCAGTTCTTC. It codes for CASSLVSSGAYNEQFF.

J is TRBJ1-1 and V is TRBV7-2; 9 bases are a match to TRBD1. The germline V gene has CDR1 SGHTA and CDR2 FQGNSA. This CDR3 has 15 amino acids. V lost 5 bases to trimming and J lost 1 base; unmatched junction nucleotides: 5. The CDR3 sequence is CASSPRTGANTEAFF. The CDR3 DNA is TGTGCCAGCAGCCCCCGGACAGGGGCGAACACTGAAGCTTTCTTT.

The chain joins TRBV5-1 to TRBJ2-3; 8 nucleotides match TRBD1. V was clipped by 3 bases and J by 1 base; unmatched bases: 1. This CDR3 is 14 amino acids long. Germline CDR1 is SGHRS and CDR2 is YFSETQ. CDR3 bases: TGCGCCAGCAGCTCGGACAGGGGCACAGATACGCAGTATTTT. Translating it yields CASSSDRGTDTQYF.

The chain joins TRBV11-2 to TRBJ2-5, with TRBD1 matching 9 bases. This CDR3 has 15 residues. V was clipped by 5 bases and J by 5 bases; unmatched bases: 9. From germline, CDR1 is SGHAT and CDR2 FQNNGV. The CDR3 loop reads CASSTGTGFGETQYF. In DNA form, the CDR3 reads TGTGCCAGCAGCACCGGGACAGGGTTTGGCGAGACCCAGTACTTC.

CDR3 in amino acids: CASSGTGNNEQFF. The CDR3, as DNA: TGTGCCAGCAGCGGGACAGGGAACAATGAGCAGTTCTTC. The rearrangement uses TRBV9 and TRBJ2-1, with 8 bases fitting TRBD1. In germline, CDR1 is SGDLS, CDR2 YYNGEE. Unmatched junction bases numbered 1, after V lost 3 bases and J lost 5 bases. This CDR3 has 13 residues. Together with reference TRBV9 and TRBJ2-1, the CDR3 gives the full variable domain: DSGVTQTPKHLITATGQRVTLRCSPRSGDLSVYWYQQSLDQGLQFLIQYYNGEERAKGNILERFSAQQFPDLHSELNLSSLELGDSALYFCASSGTGNNEQFFGPGTRLTVL.